This passage covers 19 T cell receptor beta chains from one sample sequenced in a study of Tregs in tolerant kidney transplant recipients. Repertoires were generated with immunoSEQ multiplex PCR, while TCRdb's copy carries only in-frame clones and drops some. The repertoire shows about 48,000 clones; the top ten hold around 0.8%. The sample in question was CD4+ T cells from blood, obtained before the transplant. The receptors derive from a human donor who received a combined kidney and bone marrow transplant.

Regarding this clone: The CDR3 goes on 3 residues after the read ends, and that part is filled in from the germline J gene. The genes are TRBV5-1 and TRBJ1-5; 9 bases match TRBD1. Trimming cost V 0 bases and J 6 bases; bases outside gene matches: 4. From germline, CDR1 is SGHRS and CDR2 YFSETQ. The CDR3 length is 15 residues. The CDR3 spells CASSLGTGEAQPQHF. The sequenced CDR3 bases are TGCGCCAGCAGCTTGGGGACAGGGGAGGCTCAGCCC.

With regard to this clone: The read falls 3 residues short of the CDR3 end, and the missing part is taken from the germline J gene. The V call is TRBV20-1, the J call TRBJ2-1; the match to TRBD2 covers 8 bases. The CDR3 contains 18 residues. Germline-derived CDR1 and CDR2 are DFQATT and SNEGSKA (reference sequence). V lost 0 bases to trimming and J lost 4 bases; unmatched junction nucleotides: 14. This chain's CDR3 is CSARDQGLGVVGYNEQFF. The sequenced part of the CDR3 DNA is TGCAGTGCTAGAGATCAGGGACTAGGAGTAGTTGGTTACAATGAG.

For this clone: The CDR3 is cut off 3 residues early in the read; its end comes from the germline J gene. This chain uses TRBV20-1 with TRBJ2-3; the match to TRBD2 covers 8 bases. V lost 6 bases to trimming and J lost 5 bases; unmatched junction nucleotides: 19. CDR1 is DFQATT and CDR2 is SNEGSKA in the germline V gene (reference sequence). The length of the CDR3 is 17 residues. The CDR3 DNA, read in part, is TGCAGTGCAAAAAACTTACCTAGCGGGCCTGCAGGAGATACG. Amino acids: CSAKNLPSGPAGDT. In full, the CDR3 is CSAKNLPSGPAGDTQYF.

Comment on this clone: The CDR3 goes on 3 residues after the read ends, and that part is filled in from the germline J gene. The V and J genes are TRBV4-2 and TRBJ2-1; possibly TRBD2 for D (6 bases). Looked up from germline, CDR1 is LGHNA and CDR2 is YNFKEQ. This CDR3 comprises 16 residues. Trimming took off 0 bases at V and 0 bases at J, with 9 bases between the two ends. The CDR3 bases that were read are TGTGCCAGCAGCCAAGAGGCGGGGAGCTCCTACAATGAG. As protein: CASSQEAGSSYNE. The CDR3, in full, reads CASSQEAGSSYNEQFF.

For this clone: The read gets to within 3 residues of the CDR3 end, and the germline J gene fills in the rest. V is TRBV30 and J is TRBJ2-1; 10 nucleotides match TRBD2. V was clipped by 1 base and J by 9 bases; unmatched bases: 9. Germline-derived CDR1 and CDR2 are GTSNPN and SVGIG (reference sequence). This CDR3 comprises 15 residues. Partial CDR3 DNA: TGTGCCTGGAGTGGCGGCCTAGCGGGAGTACTTGAG. This encodes CAWSGGLAGVLE. The whole CDR3 protein is CAWSGGLAGVLEQFF.

The DNA read from the CDR3 is TGCGCCAGCAGCCAATTTGTCAGGAATGAAAAA. Its translation: CASSQFVRNEK. The complete CDR3 protein is CASSQFVRNEKLFF. The J gene is TRBJ1-4, the V gene TRBV4-1; no firm D call. The read ends 3 residues shy of where the CDR3 ends; the end is completed using the germline J gene. The V end lost 2 bases, the J end lost 5 bases, and 9 bases lay between the germline ends. Germline V lookup: CDR1 MGHRA, CDR2 YSYEKL. This CDR3 comprises 14 residues.

As concerns this clone: The sequenced fragment ends 3 residues before the CDR3 boundary, so the rest is inferred from the germline J gene. This chain links TRBV19 with TRBJ2-3, with 9 bases that match TRBD2. Per germline, CDR1 LNHDA and CDR2 SQIVND (reference sequence). The CDR3 length is 12 residues. The covered CDR3 bases are TGTGCCAGTAGGGGGACTAGCACCCCG. It is translated as CASRGTSTP. In full, the CDR3 reads CASRGTSTPQYF.

Points on this clone: The read ends 3 residues early relative to the CDR3; the germline J gene fills the gap. The chain joins TRBV30 to TRBJ2-7, with D possibly TRBD1 on 6 matching bases. Germline CDR1 and CDR2: GTSNPN and SVGIG (reference sequence). V was cut by 8 bases and J by 2 bases, with 10 bases left in between. This CDR3 comprises 11 residues. Incomplete CDR3 DNA: TGTGCCGGGGACACCGCCTACGAG. Encoded protein: CAGDTAYE. The complete CDR3 protein is CAGDTAYEQYF. Together with reference TRBV30 and TRBJ2-7, the CDR3 gives the full variable domain: SQTIHQWPATLVQPVGSPLSLECTVEGTSNPNLYWYRQAAGRGLQLLFYSVGIGQISSEVPQNLSASRPQDRQFILSSKKLLLSDSGFYLCAGDTAYEQYFGPGTRLTVT.

Comments on this clone: The read comes to an end 3 residues before the CDR3 does, leaving the germline J gene to fill in the end. The V call is TRBV20-1, the J call TRBJ2-1, with TRBD2 matching 8 bases. CDR1 and CDR2 (germline): DFQATT, SNEGSKA (reference sequence). The V gene end was trimmed by 6 bases and the J gene end by 7 bases; junction bases not matched to a gene: 11. The CDR3 spans 14 residues. The chain's CDR3 is CSAPGAAGENEQFF. CDR3 bases read: TGCAGTGCGCCCGGGGCAGCGGGAGAAAATGAG.

Notes on this clone: The read terminates 3 residues ahead of where the CDR3 ends, so the germline J gene completes it. The V gene is TRBV19, the J gene TRBJ2-1; TRBD2 matches at 9 bases. Germline V CDR1 and CDR2: LNHDA, SQIVND (reference sequence). The CDR3 length is 14 residues. V lost 6 bases to trimming and J lost 6 bases; unmatched junction nucleotides: 6. The part of the CDR3 DNA that was read is TGTGCCAGTAGGCTAGCGGGGCCTTTCAATGAG. This encodes CASRLAGPFNE. The CDR3 in its entirety is CASRLAGPFNEQFF.

As for this clone: Sequencing ends 3 residues short of the CDR3 end; the germline J gene provides the rest. The chain carries TRBV6-2 or TRBV6-3 and TRBJ2-7, with 7 bases lining up with TRBD1. V dropped 6 bases and J dropped 0; count of bases not matched to a gene: 8. CDR3 length equals 15 residues. The germline gives CDR1 MNHEY, CDR2 SVGEGT. CDR3 sequence reads: CASRGWTGGSYEQYF. CDR3 DNA (partial): TGTGCCAGCAGGGGATGGACAGGTGGCTCCTACGAG.

For this clone: The CDR3 end is not reached by the read, which stops 3 residues before it; the germline J gene fills it in. The chain couples TRBV30 to TRBJ2-3, with 14 nucleotides matching TRBD2. CDR3 length: 16 residues. After removal of 7 bases from V and 5 bases from J, the junction contained 11 bases not matched to a gene. Germline V gene lookup returns CDR1 GTSNPN and CDR2 SVGIG (reference sequence). The DNA read from the CDR3 is TGTGCCTCTGACCCCGGACTAGCGGGAGGAAGAGATACG. Translated, it gives CASDPGLAGGRDT. The full CDR3 reads CASDPGLAGGRDTQYF.

In the case of this clone: The CDR3 end falls 3 residues outside the read, so it is completed with the germline J gene. This sequence joins TRBV5-6 and TRBJ1-2; TRBD1 is a possible D gene (5 bases). CDR1 and CDR2 from the germline V gene are SGHDT and YYEEEE. The CDR3 is made up of 14 amino acids. V was trimmed by 0 bases and J by 4 bases, leaving 10 bases between them. The CDR3 sequence is CASSLGQPAYGYTF. The covered CDR3 bases are TGTGCCAGCAGCTTGGGACAGCCAGCCTATGGC. The full variable domain, in which reference TRBV5-6 and TRBJ1-2 provide the parts outside the CDR3, is DAGVTQSPTHLIKTRGQQVTLRCSPKSGHDTVSWYQQALGQGPQFIFQYYEEEERQRGNFPDRFSGHQFPNYSSELNVNALLLGDSALYLCASSLGQPAYGYTFGSGTRLTVV.

With regard to this clone: This same CDR3 is encoded by further DNA sequences in the sample. The CDR3 sequence: CASSPLAGGGTAYNEQFF. The sequenced CDR3 bases are TGTGCCAGCTCACCACTAGCGGGAGGGGGTACGGCCTACAATGAG. The rearrangement uses TRBV18 and TRBJ2-1; the match to TRBD2 covers 11 bases. The CDR3 is cut off 3 residues early in the read; its end comes from the germline J gene. Germline lookup yields CDR1 KGHSH and CDR2 LQKENI. The CDR3 is made up of 18 amino acids. J gave up 2 bases and V 1 base, and 7 bases lay outside the gene matches.

Of note for this clone: The observed sequence ends 3 residues before the CDR3 terminus, with the missing tail filled in from the germline J gene. The V and J genes are TRBV7-6 and TRBJ2-5; tentatively, D is TRBD1 (8 bases). Germline CDR1 SGHVS, CDR2 FNYEAQ. The CDR3 is 14 residues long. Trimming shortened V by 4 bases and J by 5 bases, and 14 bases separated the two germline ends. Partial CDR3 DNA: TGTGCCAGCAGCTCGACAGGGGAGGGGGAGACC. Its translation is CASSSTGEGET. From start to end, the CDR3 is CASSSTGEGETQYF.

With regard to this clone: The CDR3 end falls 3 residues outside the read, so it is completed with the germline J gene. The rearrangement links TRBV19 to TRBJ1-2; 8 nucleotides match TRBD1. CDR3 size: 14 residues. Germline V gene sequence: CDR1 LNHDA, CDR2 SQIVND (reference sequence). The CDR3 here is CASSIRDRGGGYTF. The DNA read from the CDR3 is TGTGCCAGTAGTATCCGCGACAGGGGAGGCGGC.

In the case of this clone: The read ends 3 residues shy of where the CDR3 ends; the end is completed using the germline J gene. The chain has TRBV7-3 and TRBJ1-2, with D possibly TRBD1 on 6 matching bases. Trimming cost V 5 bases and J 4 bases, with 23 bases left between them. Germline V gene sequence: CDR1 SGHTA, CDR2 FQGTGA. This CDR3 has 17 residues. The CDR3 protein is CASSPGGEAGAIYGYTF. The sequenced part of the CDR3 DNA is TGTGCCAGCAGCCCGGGGGGGGAGGCAGGGGCTATCTATGGC.

Comment on this clone: With the read ending 3 residues before the CDR3 end, the germline J gene is used to fill in that end. Additional DNA sequences in this sample encode the identical CDR3. The V call is TRBV18, the J call TRBJ2-5, with TRBD1 matching over 7 bases. V dropped 3 bases and J dropped 0; count of bases not matched to a gene: 1. The CDR3 has 14 residues. Germline V gives CDR1 KGHSH, CDR2 LQKENI. The CDR3 loop is CASSPGQDQETQYF. The part of the CDR3 DNA that was read is TGTGCCAGCTCACCCGGACAGGACCAAGAGACC.

Comments on this clone: The read stops 3 residues short of the end of the CDR3; the missing end is completed from the germline J gene. The rearrangement uses TRBV7-2 and TRBJ2-4, with 7 bases aligning to TRBD1. This CDR3 is built from 12 residues. CDR1 SGHTA and CDR2 FQGNSA come from the germline V gene. The covered CDR3 bases are TGTGCCAGCAGCCAAAACAGGGGCGTT. It encodes CASSQNRGV. The whole CDR3 is CASSQNRGVQYF.